The rows below give T cell receptor beta chains drawn from one sample of a study of blood T cell repertoires in COVID-19. Method: immunoSEQ multiplex PCR; TCRdb's copy keeps in-frame clones and lacks some. The sample yields some 110,000 clones, 85% seen once. Sequencing was performed on peripheral blood. All receptors come from a man aged 45-65 years with acute or convalescent COVID-19. CDR3s include the opening cysteine and the closing phenylalanine or tryptophan. The D gene is left open where the match is weak. Clone size appears in some rows only: once, few, many, or a class for an expanded clone.

TRBJ2-2 TRBV6-5 . once CASSFQEYTGELFF TGTGCCAGCAGTTTCCAGGAATACACCGGGGAGCTGTTTTTT
TRBJ1-2 TRBV25-1 TRBD1 once CASSELYGTGQEDGYTF TGTGCCAGCAGTGAGCTTTACGGGACAGGGCAGGAGGATGGCTACACCTTC
TRBJ1-1 TRBV28 TRBD1 . CAVAIYPGGALNTEAFF TGTGCCGTCGCTATATATCCAGGGGGTGCTTTGAACACTGAAGCTTTCTTT
TRBJ2-7 TRBV5-6 . . CASSLRPERVSSYEQYF TGTGCCAGCAGCTTGAGGCCGGAGCGGGTTAGCTCCTACGAGCAGTACTTC
TRBJ1-5 TRBV7-6 TRBD1 . CASSHRGDQPQHF TGTGCCAGCAGCCACAGGGGGGATCAGCCCCAGCATTTT
TRBJ2-7 TRBV5-8 TRBD1 . CASSLHKTGYSYEQYF TGTGCCAGCAGCCTCCACAAGACAGGGTACTCCTACGAGCAGTACTTC
TRBJ2-7 TRBV6-5 . . CASQMGQGIGYEQYF TGTGCCAGTCAGATGGGGCAGGGGATTGGCTACGAGCAGTACTTC
TRBJ1-3 TRBV9 . . CASTQGHSGNTIYF TGTGCCAGCACTCAGGGGCACTCTGGAAACACCATATATTTT
TRBJ1-2 TRBV24-1 . . CATSDSQNRAQGYTF TGTGCCACCAGTGATTCGCAAAACAGGGCCCAGGGCTACACCTTC
TRBJ1-5 TRBV4-1 . once CASSRAESQPQHF TGCGCCAGCAGCCGAGCCGAAAGTCAGCCCCAGCATTTT
TRBJ2-2 TRBV5-1 TRBD1 . CASSLGGTGQSGELFF TGCGCCAGCAGCTTGGGAGGGACAGGGCAGTCCGGGGAGCTGTTTTTT
TRBJ1-5 TRBV30 . . CAWSASTSSNQPQHF TGTGCCTGGAGTGCCTCGACAAGCAGCAATCAGCCCCAGCATTTT
TRBJ2-7 TRBV7-3 . . CASSSQGRSYEQYF TGTGCCAGCAGCTCACAGGGTCGGAGCTACGAGCAGTACTTC
TRBJ1-4 TRBV30 . . CAGKQGPNEKLFF TGTGCCGGAAAACAGGGCCCTAATGAAAAACTGTTTTTT
TRBJ2-7 TRBV7-2 . . CASSRREEQYF TGTGCCAGCAGCCGGAGGGAAGAGCAGTACTTC
TRBJ2-1 TRBV7-9 TRBD2 . CASSSPGTSGHNEQFF TGTGCCAGCAGCTCACCCGGGACTAGCGGACACAATGAGCAGTTCTTC
TRBJ2-7 TRBV10-1 . . CASSEVSGEQYF TGCGCCAGCAGTGAGGTGTCGGGGGAGCAGTACTTC
TRBJ1-3 TRBV5-5 . . CASSSQGTFGNTIYF TGTGCCAGCAGCTCCCAGGGAACATTTGGAAACACCATATATTTT
TRBJ2-7 TRBV7-8 . . CASSLGPGPNSYEQYF TGTGCCAGCAGCTTAGGACCAGGGCCCAACTCTTACGAGCAGTACTTC
TRBJ2-5 TRBV7-9 TRBD2 . CASSSPGEGQETQYF TGTGCCAGCAGCTCCCCCGGGGAGGGGCAAGAGACCCAGTACTTC
TRBJ1-3 TRBV30 . . CAWSVRGNTIYF TGTGCCTGGAGTGTACGGGGGAACACCATATATTTT
TRBJ1-1 TRBV2 TRBD1 . CASTEGQIFTEAFF TGTGCCAGCACCGAGGGACAGATATTCACTGAAGCTTTCTTT
TRBJ2-2 TRBV7-6 TRBD2 medium-sized CASSSGLAHFTGELFF TGTGCCAGCAGCTCCGGACTAGCGCACTTCACCGGGGAGCTGTTTTTT
TRBJ2-7 TRBV6-6 TRBD1 . CASSGTGKDYEQYF TGTGCCAGCAGTGGGACAGGGAAGGACTACGAGCAGTACTTC
TRBJ2-5 TRBV5-5 TRBD1 few CASSIRQGASETQYF TGTGCCAGCAGCATACGACAGGGGGCTTCGGAGACCCAGTACTTC
TRBJ2-3 TRBV6-1 . once CASSVRAGGLSTDTQYF TGTGCCAGCAGTGTTCGGGCCGGAGGTCTCAGCACAGATACGCAGTATTTT
TRBJ2-7 TRBV2 . . CASSYRVGTYEQYF TGTGCCAGCAGTTACAGGGTGGGTACCTACGAGCAGTACTTC
TRBJ2-5 TRBV19 TRBD1 . CASSIGQGGQETQYF TGTGCCAGTAGTATCGGACAGGGGGGCCAAGAGACCCAGTACTTC
TRBJ2-1 TRBV13 TRBD2 once CASSPQVPGLAEISSYNEQFF TGTGCCAGCAGCCCACAAGTCCCGGGACTAGCGGAGATAAGCTCCTACAATGAGCAGTTCTTC
TRBJ2-6 TRBV5-1 TRBD1 . CASSQTGGSGANVLTF TGCGCCAGCAGCCAAACAGGGGGCTCTGGGGCCAACGTCCTGACTTTC
TRBJ2-1 TRBV30 . few CAWTLSSYNEQFF TGTGCCTGGACTCTCAGCTCCTACAATGAGCAGTTCTTC
TRBJ1-1 TRBV27 . . CASSFGGRGTLNTEAFF TGTGCCAGCAGTTTTGGTGGCAGGGGAACACTGAATACTGAAGCTTTCTTT